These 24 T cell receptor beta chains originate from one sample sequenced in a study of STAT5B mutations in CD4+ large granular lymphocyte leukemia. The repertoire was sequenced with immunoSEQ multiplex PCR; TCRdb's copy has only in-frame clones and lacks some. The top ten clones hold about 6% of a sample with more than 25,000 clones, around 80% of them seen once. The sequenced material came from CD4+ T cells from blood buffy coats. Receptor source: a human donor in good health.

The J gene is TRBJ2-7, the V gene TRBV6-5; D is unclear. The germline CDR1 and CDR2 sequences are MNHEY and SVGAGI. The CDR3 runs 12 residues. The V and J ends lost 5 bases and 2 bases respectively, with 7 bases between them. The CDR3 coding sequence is TGTGCCAGCAGTGAAAGAACCTACGAGCAGTACTTC. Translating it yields CASSERTYEQYF.

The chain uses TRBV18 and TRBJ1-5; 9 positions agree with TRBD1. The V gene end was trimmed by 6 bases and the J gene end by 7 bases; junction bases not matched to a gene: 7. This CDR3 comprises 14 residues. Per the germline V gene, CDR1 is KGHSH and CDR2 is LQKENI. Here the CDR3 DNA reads TGTGCCAGCTCGCCGACAGGGGGGCGACAGCCCCAGCATTTT. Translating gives CASSPTGGRQPQHF.

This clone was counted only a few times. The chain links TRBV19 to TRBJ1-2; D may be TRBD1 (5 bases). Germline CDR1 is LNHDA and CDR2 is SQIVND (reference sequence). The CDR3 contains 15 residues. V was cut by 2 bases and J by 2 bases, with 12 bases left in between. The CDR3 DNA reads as TGTGCCAGTAGTATAAGGAGGGACTCAAACTATGGCTACACCTTC. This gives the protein CASSIRRDSNYGYTF.

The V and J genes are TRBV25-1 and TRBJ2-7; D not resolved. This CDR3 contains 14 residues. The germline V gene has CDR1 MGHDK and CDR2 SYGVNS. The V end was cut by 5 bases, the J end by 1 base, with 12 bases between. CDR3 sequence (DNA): TGTGCCAGCAGTTCGGAGCTACGTTCCTACGAGCAGTACGTC. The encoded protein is CASSSELRSYEQYV.

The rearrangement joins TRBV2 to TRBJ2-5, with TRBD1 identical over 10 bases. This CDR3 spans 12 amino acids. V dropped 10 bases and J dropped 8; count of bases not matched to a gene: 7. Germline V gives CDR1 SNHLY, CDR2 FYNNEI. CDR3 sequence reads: CANSGQGITQYF. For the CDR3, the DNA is TGTGCCAATTCGGGACAGGGGATCACCCAGTACTTC.

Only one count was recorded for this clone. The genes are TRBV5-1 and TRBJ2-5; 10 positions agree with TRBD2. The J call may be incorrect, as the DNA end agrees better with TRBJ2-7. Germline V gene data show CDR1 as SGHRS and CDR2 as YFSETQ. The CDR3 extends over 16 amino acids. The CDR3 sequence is CASSPRSSGGEGEQYF. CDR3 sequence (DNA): TGCGCCAGCAGCCCCCGCTCTAGCGGGGGAGAAGGCGAGCAGTACTTC.

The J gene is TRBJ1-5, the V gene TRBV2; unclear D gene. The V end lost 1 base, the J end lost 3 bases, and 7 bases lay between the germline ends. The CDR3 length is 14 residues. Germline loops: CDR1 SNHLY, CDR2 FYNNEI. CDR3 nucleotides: TGTGCCAGCAGTGAAGGGCGGTTCAATCAGCCCCAGCATTTT. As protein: CASSEGRFNQPQHF.

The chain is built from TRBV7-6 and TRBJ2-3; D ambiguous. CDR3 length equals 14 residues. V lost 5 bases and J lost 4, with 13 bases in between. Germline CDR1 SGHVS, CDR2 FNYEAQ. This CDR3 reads CASSQFERADTQYF. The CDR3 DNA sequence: TGTGCCAGCAGCCAGTTTGAAAGGGCAGATACGCAGTATTTT.

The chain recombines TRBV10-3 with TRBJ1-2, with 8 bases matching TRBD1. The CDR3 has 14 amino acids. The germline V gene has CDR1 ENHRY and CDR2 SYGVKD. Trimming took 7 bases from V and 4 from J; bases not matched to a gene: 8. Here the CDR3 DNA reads TGTGCCATCATGAAGACAGGGGAAACCTATGGCTACACCTTC. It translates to CAIMKTGETYGYTF.

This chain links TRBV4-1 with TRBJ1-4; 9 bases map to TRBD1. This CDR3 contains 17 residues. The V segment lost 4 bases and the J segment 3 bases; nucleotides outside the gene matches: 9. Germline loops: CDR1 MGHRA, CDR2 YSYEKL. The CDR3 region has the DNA TGCGCCAGCAGCCGCCCGGGACAGGGCGCTCCTAATGAAAAACTGTTTTTT. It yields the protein CASSRPGQGAPNEKLFF.

The CDR3 DNA follows: TGTGCCAGCAGCGCCGCGGGTCACACTGAAGCTTTCTTT. Translation: CASSAAGHTEAFF. The chain combines TRBV7-7 with TRBJ1-1, with unresolved D. Looked up from germline, CDR1 is SSHAT and CDR2 is FNYEAQ (reference sequence). CDR3 length equals 13 residues. Trimming removed 5 bases at V and 3 bases at J, with 10 bases between.

CDR3 DNA sequence: TGTGCCAGCAGCTCACCCCGGGACGGGAGATCCTACGAGCAGTACGTC. As protein: CASSSPRDGRSYEQYV. The chain recombines TRBV7-9 with TRBJ2-7; D is perhaps TRBD2 (6 bases). Trimming took 4 bases from V and 1 from J, leaving 17 bases between them. Germline V gene sequence: CDR1 SEHNR, CDR2 FQNEAQ (reference sequence). The length of the CDR3 is 16 residues.

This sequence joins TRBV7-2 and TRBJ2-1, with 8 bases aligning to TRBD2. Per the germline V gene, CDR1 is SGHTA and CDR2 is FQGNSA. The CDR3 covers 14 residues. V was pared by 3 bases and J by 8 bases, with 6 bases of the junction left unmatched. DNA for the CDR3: TGTGCCAGCAGCTTGCGGGGGGCAGGCGATGAGCAGTTCTTC. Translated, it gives CASSLRGAGDEQFF.

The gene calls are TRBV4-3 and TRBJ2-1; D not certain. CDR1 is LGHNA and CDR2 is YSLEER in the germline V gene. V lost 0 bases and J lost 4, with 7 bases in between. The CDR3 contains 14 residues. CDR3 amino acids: CASSQDASYNEQFF. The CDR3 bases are TGCGCCAGCAGCCAAGATGCGAGTTACAATGAGCAGTTCTTC.

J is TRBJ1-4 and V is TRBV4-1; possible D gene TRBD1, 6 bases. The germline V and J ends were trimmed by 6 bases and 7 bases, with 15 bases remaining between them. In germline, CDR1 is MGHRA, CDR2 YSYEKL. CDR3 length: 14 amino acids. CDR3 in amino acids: CASSPGAWGEKLFF. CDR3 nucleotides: TGCGCCAGCAGTCCGGGGGCTTGGGGTGAAAAACTGTTTTTT.

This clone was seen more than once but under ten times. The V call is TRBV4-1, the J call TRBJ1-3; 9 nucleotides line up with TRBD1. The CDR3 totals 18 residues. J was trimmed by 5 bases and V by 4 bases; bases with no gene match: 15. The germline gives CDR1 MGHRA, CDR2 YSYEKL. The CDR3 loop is CASSRPGTGTVSRNTIYF. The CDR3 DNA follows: TGCGCCAGCAGCCGACCCGGGACAGGGACAGTTAGTAGAAACACCATATATTTT.

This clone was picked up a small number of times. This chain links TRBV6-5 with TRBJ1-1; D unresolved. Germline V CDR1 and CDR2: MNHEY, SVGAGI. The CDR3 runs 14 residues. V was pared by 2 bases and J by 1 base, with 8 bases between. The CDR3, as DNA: TGTGCCAGCAGTTACAACCAAAGGAACACTGAAGCTTTCTTT. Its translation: CASSYNQRNTEAFF.

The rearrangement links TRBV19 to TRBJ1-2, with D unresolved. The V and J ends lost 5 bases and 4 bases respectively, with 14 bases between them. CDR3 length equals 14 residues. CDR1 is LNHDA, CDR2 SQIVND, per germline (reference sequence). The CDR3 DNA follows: TGTGCCAGTAGTGCAGGCGAGCTCCTCTATGGCTACACCTTC. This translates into CASSAGELLYGYTF.

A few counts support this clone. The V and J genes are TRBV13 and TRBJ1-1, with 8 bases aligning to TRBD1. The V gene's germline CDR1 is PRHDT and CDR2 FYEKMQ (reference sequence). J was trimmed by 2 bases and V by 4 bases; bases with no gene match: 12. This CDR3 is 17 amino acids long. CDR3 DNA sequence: TGTGCCAGCAGCTATAGACAGGGGCGCGGTGATAACACTGAAGCTTTCTTT. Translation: CASSYRQGRGDNTEAFF.

Written as DNA, the CDR3 is TGTGCCAGCGGTCAACTAGCGGGTCGCCCCGGCAGGGGGGAGCTGTTTTTT. Its translation: CASGQLAGRPGRGELFF. This chain connects TRBV13 to TRBJ2-2, with 9 bases fitting TRBD2. Per germline, CDR1 PRHDT and CDR2 FYEKMQ (reference sequence). The CDR3 extends over 17 amino acids. Unmatched junction bases numbered 18, after V lost 8 bases and J lost 8 bases. Supplemented by reference TRBV13 and TRBJ2-2, the full variable domain reads AAGVIQSPRHLIKEKRETATLKCYPIPRHDTVYWYQQGPGQDPQFLISFYEKMQSDKGSIPDRFSAQQFSDYHSELNMSSLELGDSALYFCASGQLAGRPGRGELFFGEGSRLTVL.

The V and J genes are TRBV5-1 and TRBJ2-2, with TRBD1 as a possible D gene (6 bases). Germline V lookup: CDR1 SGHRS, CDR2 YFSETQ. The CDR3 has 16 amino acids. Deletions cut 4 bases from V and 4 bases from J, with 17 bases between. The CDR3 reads CASSDELGAFTGELFF. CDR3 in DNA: TGCGCCAGCAGCGACGAGTTGGGGGCGTTCACCGGGGAGCTGTTTTTT.

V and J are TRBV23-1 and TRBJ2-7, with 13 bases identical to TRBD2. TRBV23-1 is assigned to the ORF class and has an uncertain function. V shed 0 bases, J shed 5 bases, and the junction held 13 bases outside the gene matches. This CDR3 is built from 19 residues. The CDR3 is CASSQSRDKGLAGDHEQYF. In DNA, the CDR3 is TGCGCCAGCAGTCAATCCCGGGACAAAGGACTAGCGGGGGATCACGAGCAGTACTTC.

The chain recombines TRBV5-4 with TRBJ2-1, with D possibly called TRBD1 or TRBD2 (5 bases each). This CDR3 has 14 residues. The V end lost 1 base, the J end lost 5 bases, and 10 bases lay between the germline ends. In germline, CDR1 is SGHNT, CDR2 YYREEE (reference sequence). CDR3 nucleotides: TGTGCCAGCAGCTTGTTGTTGGGGGACAATGAGCAGTTCTTC. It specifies CASSLLLGDNEQFF.

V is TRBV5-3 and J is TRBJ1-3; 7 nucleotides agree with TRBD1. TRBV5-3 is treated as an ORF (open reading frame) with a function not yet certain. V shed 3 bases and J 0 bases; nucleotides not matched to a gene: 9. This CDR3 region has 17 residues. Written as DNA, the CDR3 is TGTGCCAGAAGCTCCACTCGGACAGGCCACTCTGGAAACACCATATATTTT. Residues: CARSSTRTGHSGNTIYF.